These T cell receptor beta chains were read from a single sample in a study of blood T cell repertoires in COVID-19. Here immunoSEQ multiplex PCR was the method, and the copy in TCRdb shows in-frame clones only, minus some. Of about 210,000 clones listed, around nine tenths are singletons. Material for sequencing was peripheral blood. These receptors were collected from a woman aged 40-49 years with acute or convalescent COVID-19. Both conserved end residues are part of each CDR3. Fields, in order: clone size, V gene, J gene, D gene, CDR3 DNA, CDR3 protein. The D gene is left open where the match is weak. Clone size is shown for a subset of rows, as once, few, many or a class of expanded clone.

NA	TRBV5-1	TRBJ1-2	TRBD1	TGCGCCAGCAGCCCAGAGGGACAGACCTATGGCTACACCTTC	CASSPEGQTYGYTF
NA	TRBV12-3/TRBV12-4	TRBJ2-1	TRBD2	TGTGCCGGTAGTAGCGGGGGGTACAATGAGCAGTTCTTC	CAGSSGGYNEQFF
NA	TRBV2	TRBJ1-1	NA	TGTGCCAGCAGTGAATTGGGGGGTACTGAAGCTTTCTTT	CASSELGGTEAFF
few	TRBV5-1	TRBJ1-5	TRBD1	TGCGCCAGCAGCTTGGAGGGACAGGGGGGTCAGCCCCAGCATTTT	CASSLEGQGGQPQHF
NA	TRBV10-3	TRBJ2-2	NA	TGTGCCGCCGGGCGGGGAAACACCGGGGAGCTGTTTTTT	CAAGRGNTGELFF
NA	TRBV6-5	TRBJ1-5	NA	TGTGCCAGCAGTTACTCACAGGTCCAGCCCCAGCATTTT	CASSYSQVQPQHF
NA	TRBV5-1	TRBJ2-1	NA	TGCGCCAGCAGCTCGGGACTTCAGGACTCCGATGAGCAGTTCTTC	CASSSGLQDSDEQFF
NA	TRBV5-1	TRBJ1-1	NA	TGCGCCAGCAGCGCCGGACAGTACACTGAAGCTTTCTTT	CASSAGQYTEAFF
NA	TRBV5-1	TRBJ2-1	NA	TGCGCCAGCAGGGTCCCCGGGGTCTACAATGAGCAGTTCTTC	CASRVPGVYNEQFF
NA	TRBV24-1	TRBJ2-3	TRBD1	TGTGCCACCAGTGATGCCGACGGGACAGGGAGATCACCCTATACGCAGTATTTT	CATSDADGTGRSPYTQYF
few	TRBV19	TRBJ1-2	NA	TGTGCCAGTAGTATTGGGGGGAGCTACACCTTC	CASSIGGSYTF
NA	TRBV2	TRBJ2-2	TRBD2	TGTGCCAGCAAAGCAAGCGGGGGTTCCACCGGGGAGCTGTTTTTT	CASKASGGSTGELFF
NA	TRBV5-1	TRBJ2-2	NA	TGCGCCAGCGGTGCGGCGCGGGTCACCGGGGAGCTGTTTTTT	CASGAARVTGELFF
NA	TRBV29-1	TRBJ2-5	NA	TGCAGCGTTGGGGAGCGGGAGACCCAGTACTTC	CSVGERETQYF
NA	TRBV5-4	TRBJ1-2	TRBD1	TGTGCCAGCAGCCTTTTACAGGGGACAGGGCCGTATGGCTACACCTTC	CASSLLQGTGPYGYTF
NA	TRBV2	TRBJ1-5	NA	TGTGCCAGCAGTGAAGAGGGCGGGTCCAGGCAGCCCCAGCATTTT	CASSEEGGSRQPQHF
NA	TRBV5-1	TRBJ2-1	TRBD1	TGCGCCAGCAGCATAACAGGGGAAGGGTCAAGTGAGCAGTTCTTC	CASSITGEGSSEQFF
NA	TRBV30	TRBJ1-4	TRBD1	TGTGCCTGGAAAGTGACAGGGGGTAATGAAAAACTGTTTTTT	CAWKVTGGNEKLFF
NA	TRBV27	TRBJ1-4	TRBD1	TGTGCCAGCAGCCGTACTACAGGGGCCGCAACTAATGAAAAACTGTTTTTT	CASSRTTGAATNEKLFF
NA	TRBV9	TRBJ2-1	TRBD1	TGTGCCAGCAGCGTAGATGGGACAGGGGACAATGAGCAGTTCTTC	CASSVDGTGDNEQFF
NA	TRBV7-6	TRBJ2-3	NA	TGTGCCAGCAGCTTAGATCTCAAGGGGCTCACGCAGTATTTT	CASSLDLKGLTQYF
NA	TRBV7-7	TRBJ2-2	TRBD2	TGTGCCAGCAGCTTAGGCGGGGGGGTTAACACCGGGGAGCTGTTTTTT	CASSLGGGVNTGELFF
NA	TRBV11-2	TRBJ2-5	TRBD2	TGTGCCAGCAGCCGCGCGGGGACTAGCGGGGGAGGTGAGACCCAGTACTTC	CASSRAGTSGGGETQYF
NA	TRBV5-4	TRBJ1-2	NA	TGTGCCAGCAGCCCCCTCCTTGCGGGGCGGGCAGGAGGCTACACCTTC	CASSPLLAGRAGGYTF
NA	TRBV6-5	TRBJ1-5	TRBD1	TGTGCCAGCACCCGGACAGGGGGTCGTCAGCCCCAGCATTTT	CASTRTGGRQPQHF
once	TRBV6-4	TRBJ1-1	NA	TGTGCCAGCAGTGTCGCAGAGAACACTGAAGCTTTCTTT	CASSVAENTEAFF
NA	TRBV5-1	TRBJ1-4	NA	TGCGCCAGCAGCACGGACAGCTTAATTAATGAAAAACTGTTTTTT	CASSTDSLINEKLFF
NA	TRBV12-3/TRBV12-4	TRBJ2-5	NA	TGTGCCAGCAGCACCGGGTCCCGGGAGACCCAGTACTTC	CASSTGSRETQYF
NA	TRBV14	TRBJ1-4	NA	TGTGCCAGCAGCCAAGATGTGGGGAGGAAACTGTTTTTT	CASSQDVGRKLFF
NA	TRBV2	TRBJ1-5	TRBD1	TGTGCCAGCAGCCCTTCAAACAGGGGACCGACTTTT	CASSPSNRGPTF
NA	TRBV14	TRBJ1-1	NA	TGTGCCAGCAGCCGTTATGGAAGGGGGACCAACACTGAAGCTTTCTTT	CASSRYGRGTNTEAFF
NA	TRBV28	TRBJ1-4	TRBD1	TGTGCCAGCAGTGACAGGGGAGCTAATGAAAAACTGTTTTTT	CASSDRGANEKLFF
NA	TRBV5-1	TRBJ2-1	TRBD1	TGCGCCAGCAGACCGGGACAGCACTCCTACAATGAGCAGTTCTTC	CASRPGQHSYNEQFF
NA	TRBV13	TRBJ2-1	TRBD1	TGTGCCAGCAGCTTAAATACAGGGGGGCGAGACAATGAGCAGTTCTTC	CASSLNTGGRDNEQFF
NA	TRBV9	TRBJ1-2	TRBD1	TGTGCCAGCAGCGCAGGGGGCGCGGGTAATGGCTACACCTTC	CASSAGGAGNGYTF
once	TRBV10-3	TRBJ2-2	TRBD2	TGTGCCACCTACGCCGGGACTAGCGGAGACACCGGGGAGCTGTTTTTT	CATYAGTSGDTGELFF
many	TRBV6-5	TRBJ1-5	NA	TGTGCCAGCAGTTACTCCCCTCCGTTTAGGGGACCCCAGCATTTT	CASSYSPPFRGPQHF
NA	TRBV27	TRBJ2-3	TRBD1	TGTGCCAGCAGTTTATCAAGGGGGCAGGGTGGCACAGATACGCAGTATTTT	CASSLSRGQGGTDTQYF
NA	TRBV5-1	TRBJ1-2	TRBD1	TGCGCCAGCAGCTTGAGGCGACAGGGGGCGAACTATGGCTACACCTTC	CASSLRRQGANYGYTF
NA	TRBV4-1	TRBJ1-4	TRBD1	TGCGCCAGCAGCCAGGGACAGTCTAATGAAAAACTGTTTTTT	CASSQGQSNEKLFF
NA	TRBV24-1	TRBJ1-5	NA	TGTGCCACCAGTGATTTAGGCAGCGGACAGCCCCAGCATTTT	CATSDLGSGQPQHF
NA	TRBV18	TRBJ2-2	TRBD2	TGTGCCAGCTCACTCGCAGCCGGGGGGTCAACCGGGGAGCTGTTTTTT	CASSLAAGGSTGELFF
NA	TRBV6-5	TRBJ1-1	TRBD1	TGTGCCAGCAGTTCCGACAGGGCCTTAGAAGCTTTCTTT	CASSSDRALEAFF
NA	TRBV7-9	TRBJ2-1	TRBD2	TGTGCCAGCAGCTTAATTTCCTTGGGACTATATTACAATGAGCAGTTCTTC	CASSLISLGLYYNEQFF
NA	TRBV19	TRBJ1-2	TRBD1	TGTGCCAGTAGTACCCAACCGGGACAGGGGGCAGGTGGCTACACCTTC	CASSTQPGQGAGGYTF
once	TRBV2	TRBJ2-6	TRBD1	TGTGCCAGCAGTGGTGGACAGGGGGCGAGGTCTGGGGCCAACGTCCTGACTTTC	CASSGGQGARSGANVLTF
NA	TRBV6-6	TRBJ1-6	TRBD1	TGTGCCAGCAGTAGATTTTTGTCGCAGGGGGCAGATAATTCACCCCTCCACTTT	CASSRFLSQGADNSPLHF
NA	TRBV6-1	TRBJ2-5	TRBD2	TGTGCCAGCAGTGAATGGTCTAGCGGGGGGCTTCCCCAGTACTTC	CASSEWSSGGLPQYF
NA	TRBV27	TRBJ2-1	NA	TGTGCCAGCGGCTCGGATCCTAGCTCCTACAATGAGCAGTTCTTC	CASGSDPSSYNEQFF
few	TRBV30	TRBJ2-1	TRBD2	TGTGCCTGGACAGCGGGGGGGCGCTATGAGCAGTTCTTC	CAWTAGGRYEQFF
NA	TRBV24-1	TRBJ1-2	TRBD1	TGTGCCACCAGTGACCCGACAGGGTTTGACTACACCTTC	CATSDPTGFDYTF
NA	TRBV13	TRBJ2-3	TRBD2	TGTGCCAGCAGTCTGCGGGGGGAAGGCACAGATACGCAGTATTTT	CASSLRGEGTDTQYF
NA	TRBV7-7	TRBJ2-1	NA	TGTGCCAGCAGCTTCGGGAATTCTCCCTACAATGAGCAGTTCTTC	CASSFGNSPYNEQFF
few	TRBV19	TRBJ2-5	NA	TGTGCCAGTAGTATACCGTCCATGGCAACGACCCAGTACTTC	CASSIPSMATTQYF
NA	TRBV25-1	TRBJ1-1	TRBD1	TGTGCCAGCAGTGAATTAACAGGGGTGGGCCGAGAGACCACTGAAGCTTTCTTT	CASSELTGVGRETTEAFF
NA	TRBV3-1/TRBV3-2	TRBJ2-5	NA	TGTGCCAGCAGCCAAGATTCCCCTAGGGGTACCCAGTACTTC	CASSQDSPRGTQYF
NA	TRBV2	TRBJ1-1	TRBD1	TGTGCCAGCAGTACCGGGACAGGGAACACTGAAGCTTTCTTT	CASSTGTGNTEAFF
NA	TRBV19	TRBJ1-1	NA	TGTGCCAGTAGTATGGTCCCGGGGAACGGAGCTTTCTTT	CASSMVPGNGAFF
NA	TRBV5-1	TRBJ1-6	NA	TGCGCCAGCAGCTTGGATGGGGAGAATTCACCCCTCCACTTT	CASSLDGENSPLHF
NA	TRBV7-2	TRBJ1-6	NA	TGTGCCAGCAGCTTAGGCAGGGTTAGATCACCCCTCCACTTT	CASSLGRVRSPLHF